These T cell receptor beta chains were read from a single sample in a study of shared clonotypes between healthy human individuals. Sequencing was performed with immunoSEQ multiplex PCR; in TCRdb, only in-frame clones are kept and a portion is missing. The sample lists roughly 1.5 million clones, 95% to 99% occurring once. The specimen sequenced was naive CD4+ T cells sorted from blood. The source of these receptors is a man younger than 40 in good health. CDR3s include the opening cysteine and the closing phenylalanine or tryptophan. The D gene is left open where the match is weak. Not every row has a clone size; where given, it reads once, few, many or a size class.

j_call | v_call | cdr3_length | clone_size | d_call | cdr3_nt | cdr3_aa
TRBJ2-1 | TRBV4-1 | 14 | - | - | TGCGCCAGCAGCCGCGCGACATTGTACAATGAGCAGTTCTTC | CASSRATLYNEQFF
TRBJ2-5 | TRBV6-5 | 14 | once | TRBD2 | TGTGCCAGCAGTTCCGCCAGGCGGGGGGAGACCCAGTACTTC | CASSSARRGETQYF
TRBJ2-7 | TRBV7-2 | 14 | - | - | TGTGCCAGCAGCTTAGCAAGACAGCCCTACGAGCAGTACTTC | CASSLARQPYEQYF
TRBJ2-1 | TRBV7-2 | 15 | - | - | TGTGCCAGCAGCCCTAGAAACAGGGGGGGTAATGAGCAGTTCTTC | CASSPRNRGGNEQFF
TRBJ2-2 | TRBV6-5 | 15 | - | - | TGTGCCAGCCGCAGGGGCTCGACGGGCACCGGGGAGCTGTTTTTT | CASRRGSTGTGELFF
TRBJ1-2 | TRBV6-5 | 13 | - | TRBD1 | TGTGCCAGCAGCCTGGGACAGGGAAATGGCTACACCTTC | CASSLGQGNGYTF
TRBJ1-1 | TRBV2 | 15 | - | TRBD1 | TGTGCTAGCAGTGGACAGGGGGTAGGGAACACTGAAGCTTTCTTT | CASSGQGVGNTEAFF
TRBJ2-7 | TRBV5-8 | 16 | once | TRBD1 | TGTGCCAGCAGCTCGAAGGGGGGGACAGGGCCCCCCGAGCAGTACTTC | CASSSKGGTGPPEQYF
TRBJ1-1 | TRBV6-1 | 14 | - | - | TGTGCCAGCAGTGTGTCAGGCCCGGGGACTGAAGCTTTCTTT | CASSVSGPGTEAFF
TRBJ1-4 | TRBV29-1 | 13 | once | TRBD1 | TGCAGCGTGGGACAGGGGGGACGCGAAAAACTGTTTTTT | CSVGQGGREKLFF
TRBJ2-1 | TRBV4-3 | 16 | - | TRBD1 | TGCGCCAGCAGCCAAGAACCCCGGACAGGGGCAAATGAGCAGTTCTTC | CASSQEPRTGANEQFF
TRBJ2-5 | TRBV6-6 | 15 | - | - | TGTGCCAGCAGTCCAATGAACGACGGGAAAGAGACCCAGTACTTC | CASSPMNDGKETQYF
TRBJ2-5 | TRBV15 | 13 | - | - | TGTGCCACCAGCAGAGGTGGTGTTGAGACCCAGTACTTC | CATSRGGVETQYF
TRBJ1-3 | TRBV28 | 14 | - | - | TGTGCCAGCAGTTTCAGAGGGCCCGGAAACACCATATATTTT | CASSFRGPGNTIYF
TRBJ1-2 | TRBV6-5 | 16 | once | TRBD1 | TGTGCCAGCAGTTACTCAGGCCCCGGGACAGGCTATGGCTACACCTTC | CASSYSGPGTGYGYTF
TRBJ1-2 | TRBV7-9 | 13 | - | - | TGTGCCAGCGGTCAAAATAGGGGAGAAGGCTACACCTTC | CASGQNRGEGYTF
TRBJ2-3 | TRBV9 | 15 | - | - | TGTGCCAGCAGCGTAACCAGCGGGCGCACAGATACGCAGTATTTT | CASSVTSGRTDTQYF
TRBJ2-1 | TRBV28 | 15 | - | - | TGTGCCAGCAGTTTCCTACGAGGGAGCGGGAATGAGCAGTTCTTC | CASSFLRGSGNEQFF
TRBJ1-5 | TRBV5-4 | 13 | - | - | TGTGCCAGCAGCTCGGACTTGGATCAGCCCCAGCATTTT | CASSSDLDQPQHF
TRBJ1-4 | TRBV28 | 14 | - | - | TGTGCCAGCACCATGGGGCGATGGTCCGGAAAACTGTTTTTT | CASTMGRWSGKLFF
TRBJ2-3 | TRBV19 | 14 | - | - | TGTGCCAGTAGTGCGGGACCCAGCACAGATACGCAGTATTTT | CASSAGPSTDTQYF
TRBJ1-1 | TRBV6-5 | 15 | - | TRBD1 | TGTGCCACCGGTCCCAGGGGGCGCGGAAACACTGAAGCTTTCTTT | CATGPRGRGNTEAFF
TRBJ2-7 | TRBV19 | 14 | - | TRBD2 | TGTGCCAGTAGTCCCCTAGCGGGCGCCTACGAGCAGTACTTC | CASSPLAGAYEQYF
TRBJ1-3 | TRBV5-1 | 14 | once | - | TGCGCCAGCAGCGAAGGGACACCAGGAAACACCATATATTTT | CASSEGTPGNTIYF
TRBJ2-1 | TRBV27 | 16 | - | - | TGTGCCAGCAGTTTATTGGGGGGTATCTCCTACAATGAGCAGTTCTTC | CASSLLGGISYNEQFF
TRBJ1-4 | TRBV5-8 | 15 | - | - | TGTGCCAGCAGCTTGGAACTGAGTAACAGTGAAAAACTGTTTTTT | CASSLELSNSEKLFF
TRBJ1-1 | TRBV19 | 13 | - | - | TGTGCCAGTAGTATTAAGGGGAACACTGAAGCTTTCTTT | CASSIKGNTEAFF